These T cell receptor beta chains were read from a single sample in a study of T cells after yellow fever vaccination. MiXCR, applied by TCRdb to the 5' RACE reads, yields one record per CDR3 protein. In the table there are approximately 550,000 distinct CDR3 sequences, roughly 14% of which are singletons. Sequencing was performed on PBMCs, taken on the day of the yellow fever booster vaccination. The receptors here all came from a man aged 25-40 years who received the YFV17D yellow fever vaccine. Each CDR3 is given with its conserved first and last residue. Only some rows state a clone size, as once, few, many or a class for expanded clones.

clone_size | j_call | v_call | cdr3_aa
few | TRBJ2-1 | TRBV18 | CASSTGQGRPEQFF
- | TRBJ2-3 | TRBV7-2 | CASSPSTSGSTDTQYF
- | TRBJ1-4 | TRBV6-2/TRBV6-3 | CASSVSRDRGYEKLFF
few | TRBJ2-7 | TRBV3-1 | CASSHGTDARGAYEQYF
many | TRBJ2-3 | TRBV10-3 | CAISESTAGDPSTDTQYF
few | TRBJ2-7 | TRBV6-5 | CASSYSRRSTYEQYF
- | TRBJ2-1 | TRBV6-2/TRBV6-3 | CASSLEGTMYNEQFF
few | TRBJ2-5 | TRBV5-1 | CASRPLVEETQYF
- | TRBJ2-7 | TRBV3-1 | CASSQARSGSILHEQYF
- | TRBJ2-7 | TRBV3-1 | CASSQIFRAGTSGGQYF